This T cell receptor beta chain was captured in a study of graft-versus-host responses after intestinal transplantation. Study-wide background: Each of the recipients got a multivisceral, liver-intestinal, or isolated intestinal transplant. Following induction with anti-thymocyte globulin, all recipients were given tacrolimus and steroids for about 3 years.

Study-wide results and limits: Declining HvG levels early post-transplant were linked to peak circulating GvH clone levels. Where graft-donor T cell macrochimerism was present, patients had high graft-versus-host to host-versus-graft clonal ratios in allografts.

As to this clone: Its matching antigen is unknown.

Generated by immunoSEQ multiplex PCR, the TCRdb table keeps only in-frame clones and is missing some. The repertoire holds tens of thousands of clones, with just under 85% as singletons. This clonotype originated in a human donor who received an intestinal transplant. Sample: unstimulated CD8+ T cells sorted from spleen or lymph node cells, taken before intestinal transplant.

This CDR3 reads CASSSEGRLQGGSYGYTF. The CDR3 DNA sequence: TGTGCCAGCAGCTCAGAAGGAAGATTGCAGGGCGGTTCCTATGGCTACACCTTC. V gene TRBV7-6 combines with J gene TRBJ1-2, with D tentatively TRBD1 (5 bases). With 4 bases removed from V and 4 bases from J, the gap between germline ends came to 25 bases. The CDR3 runs 18 residues. Germline-derived CDR1 and CDR2 are SGHVS and FNYEAQ.